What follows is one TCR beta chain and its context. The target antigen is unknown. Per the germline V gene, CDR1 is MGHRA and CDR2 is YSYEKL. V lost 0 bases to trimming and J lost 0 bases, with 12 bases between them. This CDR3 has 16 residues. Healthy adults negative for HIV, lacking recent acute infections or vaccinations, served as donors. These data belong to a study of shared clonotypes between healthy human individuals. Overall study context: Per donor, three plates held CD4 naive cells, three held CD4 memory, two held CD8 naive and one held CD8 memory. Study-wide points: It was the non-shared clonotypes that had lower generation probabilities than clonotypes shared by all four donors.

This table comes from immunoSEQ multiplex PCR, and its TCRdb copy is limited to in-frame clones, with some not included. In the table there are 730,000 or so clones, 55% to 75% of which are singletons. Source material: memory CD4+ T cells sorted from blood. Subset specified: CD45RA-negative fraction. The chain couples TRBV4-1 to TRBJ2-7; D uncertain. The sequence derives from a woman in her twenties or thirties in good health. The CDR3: CASSQDRGPDSYEQYF. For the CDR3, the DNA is TGCGCCAGCAGCCAAGATCGCGGACCCGACTCCTACGAGCAGTACTTC.